What follows is one T cell receptor beta chain and its context. This clone has a handful of counts. The clone's antigen remains unknown. No base quality values were provided; no much bigger clone lies one nucleotide off. Using the deep immunoSEQ assay, TCR CDR3 regions were amplified from genomic DNA by multiplex PCR. For each cell subset, the extracted genomic DNA was distributed evenly across all wells of several immunoSEQ 96-well plates, and each plate served as one replicate. For sorted subsets, 200 to 250 ng of genomic DNA, equivalent to 25,000 to 35,000 T cell genomes, went into each replicate PCR. The purified libraries were quantified using a Qubit 3.0 fluorometer, sized with a Bioanalyzer 2100, and then quantified again using the KAPA Library Quantification kit. Every immunoSEQ 96-well plate was sequenced on a separate single-read 150-cycle Illumina NextSeq 550 flow cell. On the authors' methods: Because the immunoSEQ output included only junctional sequences and no quality scores, the filtering could not be the same as the filtering used for full-length reads. Sequences were annotated with PyIR, a Python wrapper for IgBLAST v1.9, and V/J genes and CDR3 were assigned using IMGT germline references. Reads were filtered out if the reads had weak V/J assignments (E-value above 1e-6), no CDR3, stop codons, out-of-frame junctions, or ambiguous translated residues. V3J clonotypes were defined by identical inferred V gene, J gene, and CDR3 amino acid sequence. To compute the percentage overlap between repertoires, the number of shared unique clonotypes was divided by the size of the smaller repertoire. RTK rarefaction, the Chao1 estimator, and Recon v2.1 estimates of unobserved clonotypes were used to assess repertoire richness. Generation probabilities were computed with OLGA for all TCRbeta clonotypes obtained by the gDNA method from a few donors. Drawn from immuneACCESS, this table holds only the in-frame rearrangements with V and J called that TCRdb kept. Clones are partly lost; checked studies trace under half to an unresolved V gene and leave the rest unexplained. From that table come the V and J calls and clone size; the DNA was used to work out D and trimming. Across this sample there are about 770,000 clones, with roughly 72% seen only once. The top ten hold approximately 1.8% of the sample.

This record comes from a study of shared clonotypes between healthy human individuals (dated by TCRdb to the early 2020s). For context, the study as a whole: The cohort included three men and a couple of women between 18 and 49 years of age. Blood TCR repertoires of 5 or 6 healthy adults were deeply sequenced to estimate repertoire size and the extent of clonotype sharing between individuals. To increase sequencing depth and limit assay-specific biases, different laboratories used diverse techniques to prepare libraries and sequence TCR repertoires. For each donor, CD4 naive and CD4 memory were each run on three plates, CD8 naive on two plates, and CD8 memory on one plate. Between about 0.94 and 8.9 billion PBMCs per donor were obtained by leukapheresis. Study-wide findings and limitations: Incomplete sequencing was indicated by rarefaction of sorted-subset datasets, despite the large sequencing depth. Pairwise subsampling indicated that sequencing depth was expected to affect the degree of clonotype sharing among donors. Because the study included a small number of donors, the genetic and exposure-history diversity represented was limited. Sampling was restricted to blood, and TCR repertoires in tissue are likely to differ from TCR repertoires in blood. Compared with non-shared clonotypes, the clonotypes found in all four sorted-subset donors had higher generation probabilities. Larger estimated clonotype richness was generally found for naive subsets than for memory subsets. When a handful of donors were compared, the shared fraction of clonotypes was about 5% for naive CD4, 3.5% for naive CD8, about 2.5% for memory CD4, and 0.35% to 0.4% for memory CD8.

The CDR3 covers 16 residues, taking in both the cysteine and the phenylalanine. Here the CDR3 DNA is all that survives: 48 bases in frame from base 1. The V end gives up 0 bases and the J end 6 bases, leaving 5 bases in the junction not matched to a gene. CDR1 and CDR2, looked up from the germline V gene, are SGHAT and FQNNGV. The donors were healthy, HIV-negative adults who had no recently reported acute infections or vaccinations. Every donor was a Caucasian adult residing in Nashville, Tennessee, USA. CD4+ T cells were enriched by magnetic negative selection; naive cells were then positively selected on CD45RA, and the negative fraction formed the memory subset. After blood collection by leukapheresis, PBMCs were isolated using Ficoll-Histopaque density gradient centrifugation and then cryopreserved in the vapor phase of liquid nitrogen. Purity and quantity of every magnetically sorted T cell population were checked by analytical flow cytometry. Genomic DNA was isolated from every sorted fraction and measured by UV absorbance on a Nanodrop 2000c.

The TCR was taken from a woman aged 25-40 years in good health. Recombination joined TRBV11-2 with TRBJ2-1; 10 junctional bases match TRBD2. Source material: memory CD4+ T cells sorted from blood. Interpreted using the paper, the cell subset or site label stands for: CD45RA-negative fraction. The CDR3 here reads CASSLDSSGRSNEQFF. Read as DNA, the sequence is TGTGCCAGCAGCTTAGATTCTAGCGGGAGATCCAATGAGCAGTTCTTC.